This T cell receptor beta chain originates from a study of blood T cell repertoires in COVID-19. Sequencing was performed with immunoSEQ multiplex PCR; in TCRdb, only in-frame clones are kept and a portion is missing. The sample lists 150,000 or so clones, roughly 76% seen once, with 6.5% to 8.5% in the top ten. Germline CDR1 is SGHDN and CDR2 is FVKESK. There are 14 residues in the CDR3. V was clipped by 0 bases and J by 12 bases, with 12 bases between them. The gene calls are TRBV14 and TRBJ1-6, with unresolved D. Sample: peripheral blood. The origin of this receptor is a human donor with acute or convalescent COVID-19. The donor label of this sample is uncertain. CDR3 in DNA: TGTGCCAGCAGCCAAGAAGTGATGTCGGGACCCCTCCACTTT. This gives the protein CASSQEVMSGPLHF.